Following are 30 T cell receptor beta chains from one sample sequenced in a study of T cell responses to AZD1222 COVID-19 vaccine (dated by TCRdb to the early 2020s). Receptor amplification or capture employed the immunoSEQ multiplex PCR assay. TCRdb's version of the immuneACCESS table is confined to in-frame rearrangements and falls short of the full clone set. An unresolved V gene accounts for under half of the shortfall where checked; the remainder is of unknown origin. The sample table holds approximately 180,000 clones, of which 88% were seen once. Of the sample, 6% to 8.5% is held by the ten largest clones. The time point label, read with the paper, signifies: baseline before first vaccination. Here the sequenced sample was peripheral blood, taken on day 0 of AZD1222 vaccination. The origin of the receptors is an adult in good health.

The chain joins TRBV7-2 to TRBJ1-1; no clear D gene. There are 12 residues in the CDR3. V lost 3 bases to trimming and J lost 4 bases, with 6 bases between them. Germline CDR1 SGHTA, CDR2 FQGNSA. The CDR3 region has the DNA TGTGCCAGCAGCTTTATGGGCACTGAAGCTTTCTTT. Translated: CASSFMGTEAFF.

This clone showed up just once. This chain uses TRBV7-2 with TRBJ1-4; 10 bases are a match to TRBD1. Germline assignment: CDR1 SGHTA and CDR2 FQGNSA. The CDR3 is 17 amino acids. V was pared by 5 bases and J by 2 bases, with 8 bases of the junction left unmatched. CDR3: CASSPGQGRGTNEKLFF. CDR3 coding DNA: TGTGCCAGCAGCCCGGGACAGGGGAGGGGGACTAATGAAAAACTGTTTTTT. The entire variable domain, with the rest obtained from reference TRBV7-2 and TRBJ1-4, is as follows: GAGVSQSPSNKVTEKGKDVELRCDPISGHTALYWYRQSLGQGLEFLIYFQGNSAPDKSGLPSDRFSAERTGGSVSTLTIQRTQQEDSAVYLCASSPGQGRGTNEKLFFGSGTQLSVL.

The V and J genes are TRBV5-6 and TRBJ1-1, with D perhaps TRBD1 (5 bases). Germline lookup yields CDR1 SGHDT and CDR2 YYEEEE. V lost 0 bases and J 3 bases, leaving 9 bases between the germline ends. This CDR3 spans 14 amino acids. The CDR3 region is CASSLGREYTEAFF. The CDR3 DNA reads TGTGCCAGCAGCTTGGGCAGGGAGTACACTGAAGCTTTCTTT.

The CDR3 here is CASSAWAGGTNEQFF. DNA for the CDR3: TGTGCCAGCAGCGCTTGGGCGGGGGGTACCAATGAGCAGTTCTTC. The J gene is TRBJ2-1, the V gene TRBV7-3; TRBD2 matches 8 bases. The CDR3 consists of 15 residues. V trimming: 5 bases; J trimming: 6 bases; junction bases outside the gene matches: 9. The V gene's germline CDR1 is SGHTA and CDR2 FQGTGA.

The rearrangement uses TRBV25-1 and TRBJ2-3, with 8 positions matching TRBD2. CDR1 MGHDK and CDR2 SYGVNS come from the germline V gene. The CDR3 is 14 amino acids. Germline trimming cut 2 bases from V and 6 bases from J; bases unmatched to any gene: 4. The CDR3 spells CASSEGGGGDTQYF. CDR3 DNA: TGTGCCAGCAGTGAAGGAGGCGGGGGGGATACGCAGTATTTT.

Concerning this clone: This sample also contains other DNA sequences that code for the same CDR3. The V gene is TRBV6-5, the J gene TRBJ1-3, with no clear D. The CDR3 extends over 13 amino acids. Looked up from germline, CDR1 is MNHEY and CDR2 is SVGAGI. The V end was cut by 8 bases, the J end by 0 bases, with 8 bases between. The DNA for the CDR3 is TGTGCCAGCTCCCGGGGCTCTGGAAACACCATATATTTT. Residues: CASSRGSGNTIYF.

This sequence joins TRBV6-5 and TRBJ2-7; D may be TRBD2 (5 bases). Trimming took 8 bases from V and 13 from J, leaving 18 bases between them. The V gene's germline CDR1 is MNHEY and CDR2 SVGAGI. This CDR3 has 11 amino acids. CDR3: CASVTSYGSYF. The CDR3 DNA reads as TGTGCCAGCGTGACCTCCTATGGGAGCTACTTC.

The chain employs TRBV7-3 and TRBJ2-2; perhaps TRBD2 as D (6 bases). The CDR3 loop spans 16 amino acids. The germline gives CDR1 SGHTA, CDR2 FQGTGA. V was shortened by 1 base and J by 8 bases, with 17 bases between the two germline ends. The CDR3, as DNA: TGTGCCAGCAGCTTAAACGGGGGAGTTTTCTCGGGGGAGCTGTTTTTT. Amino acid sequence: CASSLNGGVFSGELFF. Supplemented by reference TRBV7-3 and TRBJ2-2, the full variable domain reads GAGVSQTPSNKVTEKGKYVELRCDPISGHTALYWYRQSLGQGPEFLIYFQGTGAADDSGLPNDRFFAVRPEGSVSTLKIQRTERGDSAVYLCASSLNGGVFSGELFFGEGSRLTVL.

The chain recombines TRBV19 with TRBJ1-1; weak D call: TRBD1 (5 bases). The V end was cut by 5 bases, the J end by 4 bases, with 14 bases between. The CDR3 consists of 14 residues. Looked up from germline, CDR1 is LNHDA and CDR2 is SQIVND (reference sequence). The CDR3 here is CASSDLGVGTEAFF. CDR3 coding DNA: TGTGCCAGTAGTGATCTGGGGGTTGGCACTGAAGCTTTCTTT.

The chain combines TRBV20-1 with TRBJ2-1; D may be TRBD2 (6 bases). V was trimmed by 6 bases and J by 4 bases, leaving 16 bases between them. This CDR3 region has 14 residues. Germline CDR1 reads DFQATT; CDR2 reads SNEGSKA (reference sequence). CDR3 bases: TGCAGTGCCAGTCACGGGGGAGGTTACAATGAGCAGTTCTTC. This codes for CSASHGGGYNEQFF.

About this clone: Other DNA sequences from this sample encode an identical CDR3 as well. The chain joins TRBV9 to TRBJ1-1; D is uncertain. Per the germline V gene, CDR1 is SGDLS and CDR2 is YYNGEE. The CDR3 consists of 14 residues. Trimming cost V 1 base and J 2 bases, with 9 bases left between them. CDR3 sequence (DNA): TGTGCCAGCAGCGTAAGTGGCGGAAACACTGAAGCTTTCTTT. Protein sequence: CASSVSGGNTEAFF.

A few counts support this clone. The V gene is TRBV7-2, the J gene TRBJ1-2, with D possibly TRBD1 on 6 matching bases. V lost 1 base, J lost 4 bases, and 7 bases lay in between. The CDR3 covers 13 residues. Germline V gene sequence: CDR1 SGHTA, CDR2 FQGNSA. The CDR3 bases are TGTGCCAGCAGCTTAGGACAGGTCTATGGCTACACCTTC. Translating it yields CASSLGQVYGYTF.

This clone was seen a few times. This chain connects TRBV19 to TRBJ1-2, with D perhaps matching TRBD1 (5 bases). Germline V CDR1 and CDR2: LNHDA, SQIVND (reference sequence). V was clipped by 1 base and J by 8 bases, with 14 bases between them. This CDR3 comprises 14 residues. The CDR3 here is CASSIGGIASGYTF. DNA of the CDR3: TGTGCCAGTAGTATAGGGGGCATAGCAAGCGGCTACACCTTC. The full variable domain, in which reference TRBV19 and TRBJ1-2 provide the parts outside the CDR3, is DGGITQSPKYLFRKEGQNVTLSCEQNLNHDAMYWYRQDPGQGLRLIYYSQIVNDFQKGDIAEGYSVSREKKESFPLTVTSAQKNPTAFYLCASSIGGIASGYTFGSGTRLTVV.

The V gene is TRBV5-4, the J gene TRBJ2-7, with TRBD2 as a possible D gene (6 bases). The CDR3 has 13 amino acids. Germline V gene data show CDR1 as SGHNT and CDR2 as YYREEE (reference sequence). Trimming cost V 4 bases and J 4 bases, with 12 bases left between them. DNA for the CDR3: TGTGCCAGCAGCCCCGGAGGGACTTACGAGCAGTACTTC. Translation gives CASSPGGTYEQYF.

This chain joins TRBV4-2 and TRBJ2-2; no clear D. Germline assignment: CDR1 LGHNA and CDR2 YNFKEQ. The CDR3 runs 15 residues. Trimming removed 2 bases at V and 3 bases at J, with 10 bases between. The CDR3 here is CASSQMGIHTGELFF. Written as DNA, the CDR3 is TGTGCCAGCAGCCAAATGGGAATCCACACCGGGGAGCTGTTTTTT.

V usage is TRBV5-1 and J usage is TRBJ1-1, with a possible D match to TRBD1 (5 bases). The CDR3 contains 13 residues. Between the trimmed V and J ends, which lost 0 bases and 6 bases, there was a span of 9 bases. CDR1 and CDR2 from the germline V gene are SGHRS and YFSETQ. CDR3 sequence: CASSLGQGPEAFF. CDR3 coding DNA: TGCGCCAGCAGCTTGGGGCAGGGCCCTGAAGCTTTCTTT.

The CDR3 bases are TGTGCCAGCAGCTTCGGCAGCGACTCTGGAAACACCATATATTTT. This sequence encodes CASSFGSDSGNTIYF. The rearrangement joins TRBV11-2 to TRBJ1-3; D is unresolved. Germline assignment: CDR1 SGHAT and CDR2 FQNNGV. This CDR3 has 15 amino acids. V was trimmed by 3 bases and J by 0 bases, leaving 9 bases between them.

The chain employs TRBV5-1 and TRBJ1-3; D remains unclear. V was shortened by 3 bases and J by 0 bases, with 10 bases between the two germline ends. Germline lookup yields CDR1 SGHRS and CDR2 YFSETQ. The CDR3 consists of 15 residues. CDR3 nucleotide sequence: TGCGCCAGCAGCTCCGATCTCCTCTCTGGAAACACCATATATTTT. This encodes CASSSDLLSGNTIYF.

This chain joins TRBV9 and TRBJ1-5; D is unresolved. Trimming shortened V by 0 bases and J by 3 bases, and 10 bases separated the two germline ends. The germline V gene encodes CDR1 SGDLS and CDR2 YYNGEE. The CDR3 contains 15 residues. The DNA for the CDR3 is TGTGCCAGCAGCGTAGCTCCCGAATACAATCAGCCCCAGCATTTT. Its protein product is CASSVAPEYNQPQHF.

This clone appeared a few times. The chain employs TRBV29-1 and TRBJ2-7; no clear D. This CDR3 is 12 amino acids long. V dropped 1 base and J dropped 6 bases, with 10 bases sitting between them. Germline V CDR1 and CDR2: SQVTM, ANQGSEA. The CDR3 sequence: CSVEGNSAEQYF. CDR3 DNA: TGCAGCGTTGAAGGAAACTCAGCCGAGCAGTACTTC.

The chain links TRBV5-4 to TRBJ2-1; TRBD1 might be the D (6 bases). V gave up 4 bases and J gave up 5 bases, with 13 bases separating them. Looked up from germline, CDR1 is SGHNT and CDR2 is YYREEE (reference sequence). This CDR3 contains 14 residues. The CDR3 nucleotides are TGTGCCAGCAGCCCCGGGACATCGGACAATGAGCAGTTCTTC. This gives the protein CASSPGTSDNEQFF.

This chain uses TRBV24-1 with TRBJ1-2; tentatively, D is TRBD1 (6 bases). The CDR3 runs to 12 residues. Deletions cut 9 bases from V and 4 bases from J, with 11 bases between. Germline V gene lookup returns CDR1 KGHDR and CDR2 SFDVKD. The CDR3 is CATAQDSYGYTF. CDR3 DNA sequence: TGTGCCACCGCCCAGGACAGCTATGGCTACACCTTC.

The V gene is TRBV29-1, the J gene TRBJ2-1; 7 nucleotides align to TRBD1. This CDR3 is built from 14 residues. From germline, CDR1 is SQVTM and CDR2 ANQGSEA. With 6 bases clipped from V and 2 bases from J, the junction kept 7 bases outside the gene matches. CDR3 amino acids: CSVYRGPPYNEQFF. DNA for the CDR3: TGCAGCGTGTACAGGGGCCCTCCCTACAATGAGCAGTTCTTC.

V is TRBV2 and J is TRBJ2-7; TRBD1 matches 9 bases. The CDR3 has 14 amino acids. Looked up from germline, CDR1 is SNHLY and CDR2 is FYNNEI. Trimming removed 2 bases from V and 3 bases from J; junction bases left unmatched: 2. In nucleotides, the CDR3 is TGTGCCAGCAGTGAAACGGGACAGGGCTACGAGCAGTACTTC. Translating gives CASSETGQGYEQYF.

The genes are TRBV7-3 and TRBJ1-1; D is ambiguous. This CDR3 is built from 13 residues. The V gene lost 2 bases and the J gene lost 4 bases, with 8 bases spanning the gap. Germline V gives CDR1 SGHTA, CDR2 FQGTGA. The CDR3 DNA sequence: TGTGCCAGCAGCTTAGGGAGTTTCACTGAAGCTTTCTTT. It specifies CASSLGSFTEAFF.

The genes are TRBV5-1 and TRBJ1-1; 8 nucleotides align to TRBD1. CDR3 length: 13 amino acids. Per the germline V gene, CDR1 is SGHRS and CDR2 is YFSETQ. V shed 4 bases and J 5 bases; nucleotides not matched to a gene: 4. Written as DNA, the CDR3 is TGCGCCAGCAGCAGCAGACAGGGGACTGAAGCTTTCTTT. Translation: CASSSRQGTEAFF.

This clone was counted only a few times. CDR3: CASSLGRAGGYTF. The CDR3 coding sequence is TGTGCCAGCAGTTTAGGCAGGGCGGGAGGCTACACCTTC. The V gene is TRBV12-3 or TRBV12-4, the J gene TRBJ1-2, with D perhaps matching TRBD1 (5 bases). CDR3 length equals 13 residues. V lost 1 base and J lost 8, with 11 bases in between.

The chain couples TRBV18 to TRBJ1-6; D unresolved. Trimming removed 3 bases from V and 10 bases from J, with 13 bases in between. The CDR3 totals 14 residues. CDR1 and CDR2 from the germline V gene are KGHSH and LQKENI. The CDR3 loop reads CASSPGITPSPLHF. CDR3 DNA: TGTGCCAGCTCACCGGGCATAACCCCATCACCCCTCCACTTT. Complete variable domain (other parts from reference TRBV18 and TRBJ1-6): NAGVMQNPRHLVRRRGQEARLRCSPMKGHSHVYWYRQLPEEGLKFMVYLQKENIIDESGMPKERFSAEFPKEGPSILRIQQVVRGDSAAYFCASSPGITPSPLHFGNGTRLTVT.

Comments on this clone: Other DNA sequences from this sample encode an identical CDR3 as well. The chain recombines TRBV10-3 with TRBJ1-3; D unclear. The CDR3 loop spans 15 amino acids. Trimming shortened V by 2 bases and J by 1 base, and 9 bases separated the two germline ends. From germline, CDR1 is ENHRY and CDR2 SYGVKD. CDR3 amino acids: CAISEPGRSGNTIYF. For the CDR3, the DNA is TGTGCCATCAGTGAGCCGGGAAGATCTGGAAACACCATATATTTT.

In nucleotides, the CDR3 is TGTGCCACCAGTAAGACAGGACTTCCTGAAGCTTTCTTT. It codes for CATSKTGLPEAFF. The chain recombines TRBV15 with TRBJ1-1, with a tentative D call TRBD1 (6 bases). Germline V lookup: CDR1 LNHNV, CDR2 YYDKDF (reference sequence). V was shortened by 6 bases and J by 6 bases, with 14 bases between the two germline ends. The CDR3 is made up of 13 amino acids.